The clone carrying this TCR beta chain was counted ten times or more. Its antigen is undetermined. Original processing notes: What underpinned the distant-metastasis classifier for papillary thyroid cancer was the set of CDR3 differences across clinicopathological groups. TCRdb re-processed the PCR reads through MiXCR. TCRdb, rather than the study authors, made the V and J calls. The table includes 84,000 or so clones, roughly 8.6% detected once. Germline V gene sequence: CDR1 SEHNR, CDR2 FQNEAQ (reference sequence). Trimming shortened V by 0 bases and J by 3 bases, and 8 bases separated the two germline ends. The CDR3 contains 14 residues. Among the patients, none had received any treatment before thyroid surgery. These data are taken from a study of metastatic and nonmetastatic thyroid tumors. For the study at large: Repertoires from malignant and benign thyroid patients were compared across blood and tumor or nodule tissue. General study points: Compared with benign nodules, malignant thyroid tumors were reported to have significantly higher TCR beta diversity in both blood and tumor.

This TCR was recovered from a female donor with papillary thyroid cancer or a benign thyroid nodule (not recorded which). Some clones in this sample may be carry-over from other donors' samples. This chain joins TRBV7-9 and TRBJ1-2; a possible D gene is TRBD1 (5 bases). The sequencing input was blood. The CDR3 loop reads CASSLAGADYGYTF. For the CDR3, the DNA is TGTGCCAGCAGCTTAGCAGGGGCGGACTATGGCTACACCTTC.